This entry lists 18 T cell receptor beta chains sequenced from one sample in a study of regulatory T cells in long-lasting Graves disease. As to time point: persistent/refractory GD, antithyroid drugs over 5 years with positive TRAb. RNA from PBMCs was the source of the TCR library. Library construction for TCR beta used iRepertoire HTBI primers and Arm-PCR of CDR3 regions. MiXCR, applied by TCRdb to the multiplex PCR reads, yields one record per CDR3 protein. This table holds fewer than 600,000 distinct CDR3 sequences, less than 25% found once. The starting material was peripheral blood mononuclear cells (PBMCs), obtained when the disease was refractory, from a patient treated with antithyroid drugs. The receptors were gathered from a female donor with Graves disease.

This clonotype came up many times. The rearrangement links TRBV6-1 to TRBJ2-5; D is unclear. The V gene's germline CDR1 is MNHNS and CDR2 SASEGT. This CDR3 region has 15 residues. Trimming stripped 2 bases from V and 0 bases from J, with 10 bases between. The chain's CDR3 is CASSERPTYQETQYF. The CDR3 DNA reads TGTGCCAGCAGTGAACGCCCAACGTACCAAGAGACCCAGTACTTC.

This clonotype turned up a few times. The chain is built from TRBV7-9 and TRBJ2-2, with D tentatively TRBD1 (5 bases). V lost 4 bases and J lost 5, with 8 bases in between. CDR3 length equals 13 residues. CDR1 is SEHNR, CDR2 FQNEAQ, per germline (reference sequence). This CDR3 reads CASSSRVTGELFF. The CDR3 region has the DNA TGTGCCAGCAGCTCCAGGGTAACCGGGGAGCTGTTTTTT.

The chain recombines TRBV24-1 with TRBJ1-2; TRBD1 matches at 7 bases. CDR3 length equals 14 residues. Germline CDR1 KGHDR, CDR2 SFDVKD. V gave up 4 bases and J gave up 4 bases; unmatched junction bases: 5. The CDR3 loop reads CATSDIGDSYGYTF. The CDR3 bases are TGTGCCACCAGTGACATTGGGGACAGCTATGGCTACACCTTC.

This clonotype was seen ten or more times. The CDR3 loop is CASSMQGFQPQHF. The CDR3 DNA reads as TGTGCCAGCAGCATGCAGGGGTTTCAGCCCCAGCATTTT. This chain uses TRBV2 with TRBJ1-5; possible D gene TRBD1, 6 bases. V was shortened by 6 bases and J by 6 bases, with 12 bases between the two germline ends. Germline V gene lookup returns CDR1 SNHLY and CDR2 FYNNEI. The CDR3 covers 13 residues.

This clonotype occurred a few times. The chain links TRBV27 to TRBJ2-2; tentative D call: TRBD2 (6 bases). V dropped 2 bases and J dropped 6 bases, with 10 bases sitting between them. The V gene's germline CDR1 is MNHEY and CDR2 SMNVEV (reference sequence). The CDR3 runs 14 residues. The CDR3 spells CASSLIGGAGELFF. CDR3 bases: TGTGCCAGCAGTTTAATCGGGGGTGCCGGGGAGCTGTTTTTT.

This clonotype was recorded many times. The chain joins TRBV7-2 to TRBJ2-4; 8 positions agree with TRBD1. Germline lookup yields CDR1 SGHTA and CDR2 FQGNSA. The length of the CDR3 is 16 residues. The V and J ends lost 1 base and 6 bases, in that order; junction bases with no gene match: 8. The CDR3 sequence is CASSLVETGALNIQYF. The CDR3 nucleotides read TGTGCCAGCAGCTTAGTCGAGACAGGGGCGCTAAACATTCAGTACTTC.

This clonotype was seen repeatedly, ten times or more. CDR3 sequence: CASSLAPVDEQYF. In DNA, the CDR3 is TGTGCCAGCAGCTTAGCTCCCGTGGACGAGCAGTACTTC. The rearrangement uses TRBV7-2 and TRBJ2-7; D is ambiguous. Germline CDR1 SGHTA, CDR2 FQGNSA. The CDR3 loop spans 13 amino acids. Trimming pared 0 bases from V and 5 bases from J, leaving 8 bases between. The full variable domain, completed using reference TRBV7-2 and TRBJ2-7, is GAGVSQSPSNKVTEKGKDVELRCDPISGHTALYWYRQSLGQGLEFLIYFQGNSAPDKSGLPSDRFSAERTGGSVSTLTIQRTQQEDSAVYLCASSLAPVDEQYFGPGTRLTVT.

This clonotype was picked up many times. The chain couples TRBV28 to TRBJ1-6, with D possibly matching TRBD1 (6 bases). The CDR3 contains 14 residues. CDR1 is MDHEN and CDR2 is SYDVKM in the germline V gene. V was shortened by 4 bases and J by 10 bases, with 14 bases between the two germline ends. CDR3 sequence reads: CASSYGGGDSPLHF. As DNA, the CDR3 is TGTGCCAGCAGTTACGGAGGGGGTGACTCACCCCTCCACTTT. The full variable domain, with the rest looked up from reference TRBV28 and TRBJ1-6, is DVKVTQSSRYLVKRTGEKVFLECVQDMDHENMFWYRQDPGLGLRLIYFSYDVKMKEKGDIPEGYSVSREKKERFSLILESASTNQTSMYLCASSYGGGDSPLHFGNGTRLTVT.

This clonotype was found many times. CDR3 region: CASTRTGDLKYGYTF. The CDR3, as DNA: TGTGCCAGCACCCGCACAGGGGACCTTAAATATGGCTACACCTTC. The gene calls are TRBV27 and TRBJ1-2; TRBD1 aligns across 7 bases. Germline V gene data show CDR1 as MNHEY and CDR2 as SMNVEV (reference sequence). The CDR3 is 15 residues long. V shed 7 bases, J shed 5 bases, and the junction held 13 bases outside the gene matches.

The table lists this clonotype with many counts. J is TRBJ1-5 and V is TRBV27; D gene uncertain. V lost 2 bases to trimming and J lost 3 bases, with 11 bases between them. The CDR3 contains 15 residues. The germline V gene encodes CDR1 MNHEY and CDR2 SMNVEV (reference sequence). Here the CDR3 DNA reads TGTGCCAGCAGTTTACGGCGGGGAATCAATCAGCCCCAGCATTTT. Encoded protein: CASSLRRGINQPQHF.

This clonotype was recorded at least ten times. The chain combines TRBV12-3 or TRBV12-4 with TRBJ2-7; maybe TRBD1 (5 bases). Deletions cut 3 bases from V and 7 bases from J, with 13 bases between. The CDR3 runs to 13 residues. The CDR3 sequence is CASSLGWSGEQYF. DNA for the CDR3: TGTGCCAGCAGTTTGGGGTGGTCAGGGGAGCAGTACTTC.

This clonotype was recorded many times. The chain couples TRBV7-2 to TRBJ1-1; possibly TRBD1 for D (5 bases). Germline V gives CDR1 SGHTA, CDR2 FQGNSA. The V end lost 5 bases, the J end lost 1 base, and 8 bases lay between the germline ends. There are 13 residues in the CDR3. The CDR3 protein is CASSRQRNTEAFF. CDR3 coding DNA: TGTGCCAGCAGCAGACAGCGGAACACTGAAGCTTTCTTT.

This clonotype was seen many times. This chain joins TRBV6-5 and TRBJ2-5; possibly TRBD2 for D (5 bases). Trimming removed 0 bases from V and 4 bases from J, with 6 bases in between. Germline CDR1 reads MNHEY; CDR2 reads SVGAGI. This CDR3 has 13 amino acids. The CDR3 region is CASSYSSGETQYF. CDR3 nucleotide sequence: TGTGCCAGCAGTTACTCGAGCGGAGAGACCCAGTACTTC.

The chain links TRBV19 to TRBJ1-1; 8 bases map to TRBD1. Germline loops: CDR1 LNHDA, CDR2 SQIVND (reference sequence). V lost 7 bases and J lost 8; bases outside the gene matches: 15. CDR3 length: 15 residues. CDR3 amino acids: CASTELGSGGVEAFF. DNA of the CDR3: TGTGCCAGTACAGAACTAGGATCAGGGGGCGTGGAAGCTTTCTTT.

Many counts were recorded for this clonotype. The chain uses TRBV27 and TRBJ1-1; D uncertain. Deletions cut 2 bases from V and 0 bases from J, with 7 bases between. CDR3 size: 14 residues. Germline V gene lookup returns CDR1 MNHEY and CDR2 SMNVEV (reference sequence). The CDR3 sequence: CASSLGILNTEAFF. The CDR3 nucleotides are TGTGCCAGCAGTTTAGGGATCCTGAACACTGAAGCTTTCTTT.

A few counts support this clonotype. The junction departs from the called germline gene at one end, perhaps through a read error. The rearrangement joins TRBV2 to TRBJ1-1; D ambiguous. The CDR3 is 8 amino acids. Germline CDR1 SNHLY, CDR2 FYNNEI. The CDR3, as DNA: TGTGCCAGCAGTGAAGCTTACTTT. Translated: CASSEAYF.

The gene calls are TRBV30 and TRBJ2-1, with TRBD2 matching 7 bases. This CDR3 region has 14 residues. V shed 5 bases and J 4 bases; nucleotides not matched to a gene: 8. From germline, CDR1 is GTSNPN and CDR2 SVGIG (reference sequence). The CDR3 coding sequence is TGTGCCTGGGGGGGGGTAATACAATACAATGAGCAGTTCTTC. Amino acids: CAWGGVIQYNEQFF.

This clonotype was observed a handful of times. A read error may be the cause here, since a much bigger clone is one base away. This chain uses TRBV27 with TRBJ1-5; D gene unclear. CDR3 length: 17 residues. The V gene's germline CDR1 is MNHEY and CDR2 SMNVEV (reference sequence). CDR3 in DNA: TGTGCCAGCAGTCCCCGAGTAACCACCTATAGCAATCAGCTCCAGCATTTT. This gives the protein CASSPRVTTYSNQLQHF.